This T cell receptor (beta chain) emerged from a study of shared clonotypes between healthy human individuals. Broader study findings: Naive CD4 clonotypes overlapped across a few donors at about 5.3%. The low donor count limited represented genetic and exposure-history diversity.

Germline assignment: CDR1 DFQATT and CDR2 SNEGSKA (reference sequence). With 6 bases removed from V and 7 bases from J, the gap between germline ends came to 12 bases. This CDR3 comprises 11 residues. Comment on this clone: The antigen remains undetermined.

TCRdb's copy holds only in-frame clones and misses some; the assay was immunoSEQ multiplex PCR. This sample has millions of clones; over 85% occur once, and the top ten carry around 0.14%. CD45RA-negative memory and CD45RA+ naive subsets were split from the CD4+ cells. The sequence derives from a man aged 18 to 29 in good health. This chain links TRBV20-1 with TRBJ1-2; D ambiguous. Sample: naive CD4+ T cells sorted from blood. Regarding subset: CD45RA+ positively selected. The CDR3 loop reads CSAEPVRGYTF. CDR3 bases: TGCAGTGCGGAGCCGGTACGTGGCTACACCTTC.